The 27 T cell receptor beta chains below were found in one sample sequenced in a study of regulatory T cells in long-lasting Graves disease (dated by TCRdb to the early 2020s). What the time point label conveys for this sample: newly diagnosed GD, antithyroid drugs for less than 3 months. RNA was extracted from PBMCs in TRIzol for both TCR sequencing and RNA sequencing. The library was prepared using multiplex PCR. The reads were generated on an Illumina HiSeq 4000. CDR3 regions were amplified by Arm-PCR with iRepertoire HTBI primers to construct TCR beta libraries. Using fastp trimming at Q25 and MiXCR clonotype assembly, TCRdb reanalyzed the public sequencing data and kept in-frame beta chains. Rows merge per CDR3 protein into single entries with the most common DNA and genes. This sample is represented by 350,000 to 500,000 distinct CDR3 sequences; 14% of them were singletons. 17% of the sample is held by the ten biggest clonotypes.

The sample was also reused in another study, on T cells in Graves' hyperthyroidism and ophthalmopathy.

Source: peripheral blood mononuclear cells (PBMCs), taken at new diagnosis, from a patient treated with antithyroid drugs. Source of these receptors: a woman between 50 and 59 years old with Graves disease. Donor details come from another sample of the same person, matched by shared clones.

The chain links TRBV20-1 to TRBJ2-2, with a weak D call TRBD2 (6 bases). V was trimmed by 8 bases and J by 2 bases, leaving 21 bases between them. Germline V gene data show CDR1 as DFQATT and CDR2 as SNEGSKA (reference sequence). The CDR3 loop spans 16 amino acids. The CDR3 bases are TGCAGTACTGATGCGGGACTCGGGGTAAACACCGGGGAGCTGTTTTTT. Translating it yields CSTDAGLGVNTGELFF.

This clonotype was detected many times. The CDR3: CASSPGPGNQPQHF. The CDR3 coding sequence is TGTGCCAGCAGCCCCGGGCCGGGCAATCAGCCCCAGCATTTT. The rearrangement joins TRBV11-1 to TRBJ1-5; D not resolved. The CDR3 consists of 14 residues. Germline CDR1 and CDR2: SGHAT and FQDESV (reference sequence). V gave up 5 bases and J gave up 2 bases, with 10 bases separating them.

This chain uses TRBV6-5 with TRBJ2-1, with 9 nucleotides matching TRBD2. With 0 bases clipped from V and 8 bases from J, the junction kept 8 bases outside the gene matches. There are 16 residues in the CDR3. Germline V gene sequence: CDR1 MNHEY, CDR2 SVGAGI. The CDR3 nucleotides read TGTGCCAGCAGTTACTCGGGGCCTAGCGGGACCCATGAGCAGTTCTTC. It codes for CASSYSGPSGTHEQFF.

The chain links TRBV28 to TRBJ2-7, with TRBD2 matching 11 bases. The germline gives CDR1 MDHEN, CDR2 SYDVKM. V lost 4 bases and J lost 2; bases outside the gene matches: 16. The CDR3 runs to 19 residues. In nucleotides, the CDR3 is TGTGCCAGCAGTTCCCCGATGAGTCCGGGACTAGCGGTTACCTACGAGCAGTACTTC. This sequence encodes CASSSPMSPGLAVTYEQYF.

The chain employs TRBV9 and TRBJ2-1; TRBD2 matches at 11 bases. J lost 6 bases, V lost 0 bases, and 5 bases had no gene match. The CDR3 totals 16 residues. The germline V gene has CDR1 SGDLS and CDR2 YYNGEE. The chain's CDR3 is CASSVVLSGRGNEQFF. As DNA, the CDR3 is TGTGCCAGCAGCGTAGTTCTTAGCGGGAGGGGCAATGAGCAGTTCTTC.

Remarks on this clonotype: A far larger clone is off by one base, so a read error is likely. The rearrangement links TRBV5-8 to TRBJ2-3, with D possibly TRBD2 on 6 matching bases. This CDR3 region has 15 residues. CDR1 and CDR2 from the germline V gene are SGHTS and YDEGEE. Between the trimmed V and J ends, which lost 4 bases and 1 base, there was a span of 13 bases. CDR3 nucleotide sequence: TGTGCCAGCAGCCCCGGGGCTAGCGGCACAGATACGCAGTATTTT. Its protein is CASSPGASGTDTQYF.

This clonotype has at least ten counts. The V call is TRBV27, the J call TRBJ2-5; TRBD2 agrees at 12 bases. The ends lost 5 bases at V and 5 bases at J; junction bases unmatched: 9. There are 16 residues in the CDR3. Germline V gene lookup returns CDR1 MNHEY and CDR2 SMNVEV (reference sequence). The CDR3 bases are TGTGCCAGCAGTCCAAGGACTAGCGGGACCCGCGAGACCCAGTACTTC. Translated: CASSPRTSGTRETQYF.

For this clonotype: One junction end disagrees with the germline gene, perhaps due to a read error. The chain has TRBV27 and TRBJ2-3; 11 bases fit TRBD2. From germline, CDR1 is MNHEY and CDR2 SMNVEV (reference sequence). This CDR3 has 19 residues. The CDR3 sequence is CATSRWVAGGPLGPDTQYF. CDR3 nucleotides: TGTGCCACCAGTCGATGGGTAGCGGGAGGGCCCTTGGGTCCAGATACGCAGTATTTT.

This clonotype was counted between two and nine times. This rearrangement joins TRBV7-2 to TRBJ2-3, with D hard to call. The last part of the DNA fits TRBJ1-5 better; the J call may be wrong. Germline values: CDR1 SGHTA, CDR2 FQGNSA. This CDR3 has 15 residues. Written as DNA, the CDR3 is TGTGCCAGCAGCGTCGGACTAGCGGGAGTCGATACGCAGCATTTT. Translation: CASSVGLAGVDTQHF.

This clonotype was detected only a few times. This rearrangement joins TRBV29-1 to TRBJ1-3; D gene ambiguous. The germline gives CDR1 SQVTM, CDR2 ANQGSEA. The CDR3 loop spans 16 amino acids. The germline V and J ends were trimmed by 1 base and 11 bases, with 24 bases remaining between them. In DNA form, the CDR3 reads TGCAGCGTTGAAGTCCAGGCGGCCCTTACCTCTGGCTCCATATATTTT. Its translation is CSVEVQAALTSGSIYF.

This clonotype was observed a handful of times. The rearrangement joins TRBV24-1 to TRBJ2-7, with D tentatively TRBD1 or TRBD2 (6 bases each). The germline V gene encodes CDR1 KGHDR and CDR2 SFDVKD. This CDR3 comprises 15 residues. Trimming took 3 bases from V and 6 from J, leaving 17 bases between them. The CDR3 region is CATSDTSEGQGEQYF. The CDR3 nucleotides read TGTGCCACCAGTGATACTTCGGAGGGACAAGGCGAGCAGTACTTC.

Many counts were recorded for this clonotype. The V gene is TRBV28, the J gene TRBJ2-5, with 16 positions matching TRBD2. The ends lost 5 bases at V and 5 bases at J; junction bases unmatched: 8. The CDR3 loop spans 17 amino acids. Germline lookup yields CDR1 MDHEN and CDR2 SYDVKM. The CDR3 DNA follows: TGTGCCAGCAGTCATGGGACTAGCGGGAGGGTCCTGGAGACCCAGTACTTC. As protein: CASSHGTSGRVLETQYF. Drawing the rest from reference TRBV28 and TRBJ2-5, the complete variable domain is DVKVTQSSRYLVKRTGEKVFLECVQDMDHENMFWYRQDPGLGLRLIYFSYDVKMKEKGDIPEGYSVSREKKERFSLILESASTNQTSMYLCASSHGTSGRVLETQYFGPGTRLLVL.

The chain uses TRBV18 and TRBJ2-1; 8 bases are shared with TRBD2. This CDR3 has 16 amino acids. Germline V gene lookup returns CDR1 KGHSH and CDR2 LQKENI. V shed 5 bases, J shed 5 bases, and the junction held 11 bases outside the gene matches. The CDR3 region is CASSIGGGRTHNEQFF. The CDR3 DNA sequence: TGTGCCAGCTCAATCGGTGGCGGGAGGACCCACAATGAGCAGTTCTTC. The full variable domain, with the rest looked up from reference TRBV18 and TRBJ2-1, is NAGVMQNPRHLVRRRGQEARLRCSPMKGHSHVYWYRQLPEEGLKFMVYLQKENIIDESGMPKERFSAEFPKEGPSILRIQQVVRGDSAAYFCASSIGGGRTHNEQFFGPGTRLTVL.

This clonotype was seen repeatedly, ten times or more. This chain links TRBV12-3 or TRBV12-4 with TRBJ1-5; D is unclear. The CDR3 has 14 amino acids. V gave up 4 bases and J gave up 7 bases, with 14 bases separating them. The CDR3 sequence: CASSSIQVSQPQHF. The CDR3 nucleotides are TGTGCCAGCAGTTCCATCCAGGTTAGCCAGCCCCAGCATTTT.

This clonotype appeared many times. The V gene is TRBV28, the J gene TRBJ2-2; no clear D. The CDR3 spans 12 residues. Per germline, CDR1 MDHEN and CDR2 SYDVKM. The V and J ends lost 5 bases and 4 bases respectively, with 5 bases between them. CDR3 sequence: CASSTFTGELFF. CDR3 coding DNA: TGTGCCAGCAGTACATTCACCGGGGAGCTGTTTTTT.

This clonotype has a handful of counts. V and J are TRBV5-1 and TRBJ1-3; 8 bases map to TRBD1. The CDR3 extends over 14 amino acids. CDR1 SGHRS and CDR2 YFSETQ come from the germline V gene. With V trimmed by 0 bases and J by 5 bases, 1 base remained unmatched. The CDR3 DNA is TGCGCCAGCAGCTTGGGACAGGGGAGAAACACCATATATTTT. Its protein is CASSLGQGRNTIYF.

The chain couples TRBV9 to TRBJ1-2; 7 nucleotides line up with TRBD1. Germline CDR1 is SGDLS and CDR2 is YYNGEE. J was trimmed by 5 bases and V by 0 bases; bases with no gene match: 7. CDR3 length equals 15 residues. Written as DNA, the CDR3 is TGTGCCAGCAGCGTAGCTACGGACAGGCGATATGGCTACACCTTC. Translation: CASSVATDRRYGYTF. Looking up the rest from reference TRBV9 and TRBJ1-2 gives the full variable domain: DSGVTQTPKHLITATGQRVTLRCSPRSGDLSVYWYQQSLDQGLQFLIQYYNGEERAKGNILERFSAQQFPDLHSELNLSSLELGDSALYFCASSVATDRRYGYTFGSGTRLTVV.

This clonotype was found many times. V is TRBV29-1 and J is TRBJ2-1; 11 positions match TRBD2. CDR1 SQVTM and CDR2 ANQGSEA come from the germline V gene. The length of the CDR3 is 16 residues. After removal of 3 bases from V and 4 bases from J, the junction contained 8 bases not matched to a gene. The CDR3 DNA is TGCAGCGTTGAGCGGGACTTAGCGGGAGGGTACAATGAGCAGTTCTTC. It yields the protein CSVERDLAGGYNEQFF.

At least ten counts were recorded for this clonotype. The V gene is TRBV10-3, the J gene TRBJ2-7; D uncertain. V was pared by 0 bases and J by 1 base, with 7 bases between. The CDR3 length is 14 residues. Looked up from germline, CDR1 is ENHRY and CDR2 is SYGVKD. The CDR3 DNA reads TGTGCCATCAGTGAGTCTGGCGATTCCTACGAGCAGTACTTC. Translated: CAISESGDSYEQYF.

This clonotype has just a few counts. The rearrangement uses TRBV24-1 and TRBJ2-2, with 8 bases identical to TRBD1. Germline V gene lookup returns CDR1 KGHDR and CDR2 SFDVKD. Trimming took 4 bases from V and 1 from J; bases not matched to a gene: 10. CDR3 size: 18 residues. CDR3 bases: TGTGCCACCAGTGAGTCGGACAGGGCCAATGTGAACACCGGGGAGCTGTTTTTT. This sequence encodes CATSESDRANVNTGELFF.

The chain joins TRBV10-3 to TRBJ2-2, with 7 bases lining up with TRBD2. This CDR3 has 15 amino acids. The V and J ends lost 3 bases and 6 bases, in that order; junction bases with no gene match: 7. CDR1 is ENHRY, CDR2 SYGVKD, per germline. The CDR3 loop is CAISEGAGSAGELFF. CDR3 nucleotide sequence: TGTGCCATCAGTGAAGGAGCGGGATCCGCCGGGGAGCTGTTTTTT.

This clonotype showed up many times. The chain recombines TRBV27 with TRBJ1-4; tentative D call: TRBD1 (5 bases). This CDR3 is built from 15 residues. CDR1 MNHEY and CDR2 SMNVEV come from the germline V gene (reference sequence). The germline V and J ends were trimmed by 6 bases and 4 bases, with 15 bases remaining between them. CDR3 residues: CASRSQGRINEKLFF. The CDR3 region has the DNA TGTGCCAGCAGATCGCAGGGACGGATTAATGAAAAACTGTTTTTT.

This clonotype was observed a handful of times. J is TRBJ2-2 and V is TRBV18, with D maybe TRBD2 (5 bases). The CDR3 has 17 amino acids. Trimming shortened V by 0 bases and J by 3 bases, and 14 bases separated the two germline ends. Germline CDR1 reads KGHSH; CDR2 reads LQKENI. This chain's CDR3 is CASSPPSGIDDTGELFF. The CDR3, as DNA: TGTGCCAGCTCACCACCGTCGGGGATAGACGACACCGGGGAGCTGTTTTTT.

The chain is built from TRBV29-1 and TRBJ2-2; 11 bases align to TRBD2. The CDR3 extends over 14 amino acids. Trimming took 3 bases from V and 7 from J; bases not matched to a gene: 4. CDR1 and CDR2 from the germline V gene are SQVTM and ANQGSEA. The CDR3 loop is CSVDGLAGGGELFF. The CDR3 nucleotides are TGCAGCGTTGACGGGCTAGCGGGAGGCGGGGAGCTGTTTTTT.

There are many counts of this clonotype. The V and J genes are TRBV30 and TRBJ2-7; D might be TRBD2 (5 bases). This CDR3 has 13 residues. Trimming stripped 4 bases from V and 3 bases from J, with 13 bases between. Germline V CDR1 and CDR2: GTSNPN, SVGIG (reference sequence). DNA for the CDR3: TGTGCCTGGAAGGCAGCGGCGAGCTACGAGCAGTACTTC. Translating gives CAWKAAASYEQYF.

This clonotype was seen repeatedly, ten times or more. The chain recombines TRBV7-6 with TRBJ1-4; D is unresolved. Germline CDR1 is SGHVS and CDR2 is FNYEAQ. V lost 1 base and J lost 6, with 9 bases in between. The CDR3 covers 14 residues. The CDR3 reads CASSLDTRYEKLFF. Written as DNA, the CDR3 is TGTGCCAGCAGCTTAGACACGCGGTATGAAAAACTGTTTTTT.

This clonotype was counted at least ten times. V gene TRBV7-2 combines with J gene TRBJ1-2; TRBD1 matches at 9 bases. The CDR3 spans 14 residues. Germline CDR1 SGHTA, CDR2 FQGNSA. Germline trimming cut 1 base from V and 4 bases from J; bases unmatched to any gene: 1. Written as DNA, the CDR3 is TGTGCCAGCAGCTTAGGACAGGGGGTCTATGGCTACACCTTC. Its translation is CASSLGQGVYGYTF.